The 5 T cell receptor beta chains given below trace back to one sample, sequenced in a study of CD8+ T cells in alopecia areata (dated by TCRdb to about 2018). The library was produced with the immunoSEQ multiplex PCR assay. To provide template for TCR sequencing, every sample had RNA extracted and reverse transcribed into cDNA. TCRdb carries this immuneACCESS record with in-frame sequences only. Its versions omit some clonotypes, under half of them owing to an unresolved V gene in the studies checked, with the rest unexplained. The sample records about 300,000 clones, none occurring a single time. The top ten constitute more than 0.95% of the sample. Cells from mouse cutaneous lymph nodes were pooled, stained for CD4, CD8alpha, NKG2D, NKG2ACE and other markers, and then sorted on a BD Influx. What was sequenced was CD4+ T cells sorted from a lymph node. These receptors came from a C3H/HeJ mouse with alopecia areata. This strain of mice has MHC haplotype H2-k.

This clone turned up a few times. All gene names here are mouse names. The read terminates 4 residues ahead of where the CDR3 ends, so the germline J gene completes it. The V and J genes are TRBV19 and TRBJ2-7, with 10 bases lining up with TRBD1. The CDR3 contains 15 residues. CDR1 is FNHDT and CDR2 is SITEND in the germline V gene (reference sequence). CDR3 region: CASSQKTGGGYEQYF. CDR3 DNA, as far as it was read: TGTGCCAGCAGTCAAAAGACAGGGGGCGGATAT.

With regard to this clone: Germline and genes here are mouse. The read ends 4 residues early relative to the CDR3; the germline J gene fills the gap. This chain joins TRBV17 and TRBJ2-3; the D gene is possibly TRBD2 (7 bases). Trimming cost V 5 bases and J 3 bases, with 12 bases left between them. The CDR3 has 14 residues. Per germline, CDR1 MNHDT and CDR2 YYDKIL. The CDR3 here is CASSLGGRAETLYF. CDR3 DNA (partial): TGTGCTAGCAGTCTTGGGGGGCGGGCAGAA.

As concerns this clone: The genes and germline here are from mouse. The sequence runs out 4 residues before the end of the CDR3; the remainder is reconstructed from the germline J gene. The sample holds other DNA sequences that translate to the same CDR3. The rearrangement links TRBV5 to TRBJ2-5, with 9 bases matching TRBD1. In germline, CDR1 is LGHNA, CDR2 YNLKQL (reference sequence). The CDR3 covers 14 residues. CDR3 DNA (partial): TGTGCCAGCAGCCAAGAGACAGGGGGAGAC. Its translation is CASSQETGGD. The entire CDR3 protein reads CASSQETGGDTQYF.

This clone appeared a few times. Mouse gene names apply. The CDR3 end lies 4 residues beyond the end of the read and is filled in from the germline J gene. The rearrangement joins TRBV19 to TRBJ2-1; 7 bases align to TRBD1. The CDR3 spans 16 residues. Germline trimming cut 1 base from V and 3 bases from J; bases unmatched to any gene: 7. Germline CDR1 is FNHDT and CDR2 is SITEND (reference sequence). CDR3 residues: CASSIPHRGGYAEQFF. The CDR3 DNA, read in part, is TGTGCCAGCAGTATACCTCACAGGGGCGGCTATGCT.

This clone has a handful of counts. Gene names follow the mouse nomenclature. The read ends 4 residues before the CDR3 terminus; that terminus is restored from the germline J gene. The sample contains more than one DNA sequence encoding this CDR3. The chain couples TRBV5 to TRBJ2-1; 7 positions agree with TRBD1. The CDR3 is 15 amino acids. Germline values: CDR1 LGHNA, CDR2 YNLKQL (reference sequence). Losses at the gene ends were 0 bases for V and 3 bases for J; bases not matched to a gene: 2. CDR3 sequence reads: CASSQDPGGYAEQFF. The CDR3 bases that were read are TGTGCCAGCAGCCAAGACCCAGGGGGCTATGCT.